This is a list of T cell receptor beta chains from one sample in a study of T cells after somatic rescue of genetic block. The repertoire was sequenced with immunoSEQ multiplex PCR; TCRdb's copy has only in-frame clones and lacks some. Of 110,000 or so clones listed, just over 90% were seen once; the top ten hold 1.4%. Specimen: peripheral blood mononuclear cells (PBMCs). Source of these receptors: a young woman. Each CDR3 is given with its conserved first and last residue. D genes are given only for firm matches. The size of a clone is reported for some rows only, either as once, few or many, or as a class for expanded clones.

j_call d_call v_call clone_size cdr3_aa cdr3_nt
TRBJ1-1 NA TRBV4-2 NA CASSQGRPNTEAFF TGTGCCAGCAGCCAAGGGCGCCCGAACACTGAAGCTTTCTTT
TRBJ1-5 TRBD1 TRBV19 NA CATALRDRGNQPQHF TGTGCCACCGCATTAAGAGACAGGGGCAATCAGCCCCAGCATTTT
TRBJ2-2 NA TRBV4-1 NA CASSPAVPGELFF TGCGCCAGCAGCCCCGCAGTCCCCGGGGAGCTGTTTTTT
TRBJ1-5 NA TRBV21-1 NA CASSKARLNQPQHF TGTGCCAGCAGCAAAGCCAGGCTGAATCAGCCCCAGCATTTT
TRBJ1-2 NA TRBV5-5 few CASSSPKGWYGYTF TGTGCCAGCAGCTCGCCGAAGGGGTGGTATGGCTACACCTTC
TRBJ1-2 NA TRBV19 NA CASSILGGVGYGYTF TGTGCCAGTAGTATACTTGGGGGCGTCGGCTATGGCTACACCTTC
TRBJ2-1 NA TRBV6-5 NA CASSYGRGEAGQQFF TGTGCCAGCAGTTACGGCAGGGGGGAGGCCGGACAGCAGTTCTTC
TRBJ1-2 NA TRBV7-3 once CASSPHGTNTGYTF TGTGCCAGCAGCCCTCACGGGACAAATACTGGCTACACCTTC
TRBJ1-2 NA TRBV27 NA CASSFRPGGNYGYTF TGTGCCAGCAGTTTTCGGCCAGGCGGGAACTATGGCTACACCTTC
TRBJ2-7 NA TRBV6-5 NA CASRPRGSYEQYF TGTGCCAGCAGACCGAGAGGATCCTACGAGCAGTACTTC
TRBJ1-5 NA TRBV6-4 once CASSDSVRVGSNQPQHF TGTGCCAGCAGTGACTCGGTAAGGGTAGGTAGCAATCAGCCCCAGCATTTT
TRBJ2-5 TRBD1 TRBV5-1 once CASSRGTVDQETQYF TGCGCCAGCAGCCGAGGGACAGTCGACCAAGAGACCCAGTACTTC
TRBJ2-7 TRBD2 TRBV5-1 NA CASSLRSGMDEQYF TGCGCCAGCAGCTTGCGGAGCGGGATGGACGAGCAGTACTTC
TRBJ2-5 NA TRBV19 NA CASSTGPLGLATQYF TGTGCCAGTAGTACCGGGCCCCTTGGGTTGGCGACCCAGTACTTC
TRBJ2-1 NA TRBV2 NA CASRPERGANEQFF TGTGCCAGCAGACCCGAACGGGGCGCGAATGAGCAGTTCTTC
TRBJ2-1 TRBD2 TRBV6-4 NA CASSYGGANEQFF TGTGCCAGCAGCTACGGGGGGGCCAATGAGCAGTTCTTC